This is a list of T cell receptor beta chains from one sample in a study of T-cell memory formation after mild COVID-19. One entry per CDR3 protein, called by TCRdb with MiXCR from the 5' RACE reads. The data show roughly 250,000 distinct CDR3 sequences, about 17% seen once. What was sequenced was PBMCs or a T cell subset sorted from them (not recorded which). These receptors came from a man younger than 35 who had mild COVID-19 (a few samples of this study predate the infection). Cell type and time point are not known. The CDR3 runs from the conserved cysteine through the conserved F or W.

V gene	J gene	CDR3 length	CDR3 protein
TRBV6-5	TRBJ2-7	16	CASSYSASGVFYEQYF
TRBV20-1	TRBJ1-1	12	CSARQAGTEAFF
TRBV12-3/TRBV12-4	TRBJ1-2	14	CASNLKGIDYGYTF
TRBV7-2	TRBJ2-2	14	CASRTGPESGELFF
TRBV9	TRBJ2-7	14	CASSVGLADYEQYF
TRBV5-6	TRBJ2-2	18	CASSREVLRQRLTGELFF
TRBV27	TRBJ2-5	13	CASSYRFRETQYF
TRBV6-5	TRBJ2-3	16	CASSYSIPGGGDTQYF
TRBV18	TRBJ1-1	15	CASSRAGEASTEAFF
TRBV3-1	TRBJ1-2	15	CASSRTDPNNYGYTF
TRBV5-1	TRBJ2-7	14	CASSYSVLSYEQYF
TRBV7-2	TRBJ1-1	13	CASLRDRGTEAFF
TRBV28	TRBJ2-1	14	CASSPSFSYNEQFF
TRBV2	TRBJ1-1	13	CASTSMTNTEAFF
TRBV11-2	TRBJ1-2	13	CASSLVGSYGYTF
TRBV6-5	TRBJ1-2	12	CASQRRQGGYTF
TRBV6-6	TRBJ1-4	14	CASSLGRLNEKLFF
TRBV5-1	TRBJ2-7	16	CASSLGPDRTTYEQYF
TRBV10-3	TRBJ2-1	14	CAISESLVGDEQFF
TRBV5-1	TRBJ2-3	16	CASSLMEGASTDTQYF
TRBV27	TRBJ2-3	14	CASSIGGGADTQYF
TRBV20-1	TRBJ2-2	15	CSARDRQRGTGELFF
TRBV20-1	TRBJ1-2	15	CSARVGAGGYRGYTF
TRBV5-5	TRBJ2-1	13	CASSLAETYEQFF
TRBV3-1	TRBJ2-5	17	CASSQDLTGEVGETQYF
TRBV4-1	TRBJ2-3	14	CASSQAGVPDTQYF
TRBV14	TRBJ1-1	17	CASSQGFRAGANTEAFF
TRBV18	TRBJ2-5	13	CASSPGDQETQYF
TRBV9	TRBJ1-2	15	CASSVAEGGVYGYTF
TRBV11-2	TRBJ2-1	15	CASSLGGGRANEQFF
TRBV5-1	TRBJ2-5	18	CARGTADRPTGGEETQYF
TRBV7-9	TRBJ2-3	17	CASSSRPGQGYTDTQYF
TRBV5-1	TRBJ1-1	13	CASSSQGETEAFF
TRBV4-3	TRBJ1-1	15	CASSHATPGQYIAFF
TRBV3-1	TRBJ2-1	15	CASSQGAGDINEQFF
TRBV7-9	TRBJ1-2	14	CASSSRQGRNGYTF
TRBV5-1	TRBJ2-2	16	CASSFLRTENTGELFF
TRBV6-2/TRBV6-3	TRBJ2-6	17	CASRSRAPQRWANVLTF
TRBV5-1	TRBJ1-2	15	CASSLSSGSNYGYTF
TRBV7-9	TRBJ1-6	14	CASCVTAHNSPLHF
TRBV5-1	TRBJ2-3	16	CASSLARGGGPDTQYF
TRBV12-3/TRBV12-4	TRBJ2-5	14	CAITEGKSQETQYF
TRBV5-1	TRBJ2-1	16	CASSPIERQVYNEQFF
TRBV12-3/TRBV12-4	TRBJ2-2	18	CASSTRGMVGRRTGELFF
TRBV2	TRBJ1-4	11	CASRLSEKLFF
TRBV12-3/TRBV12-4	TRBJ1-2	17	CASSLGGRGGGLYGYTF
TRBV5-1	TRBJ1-2	15	CASSLRGLDLYGYTF
TRBV20-1	TRBJ1-4	13	CSAATPGDEKLFF
TRBV10-3	TRBJ1-1	17	CAISGDTGIGMNTEAFF
TRBV7-9	TRBJ2-1	15	CASSRRVAFYNEQFF
TRBV7-2	TRBJ2-5	13	CASSLNREETQYF
TRBV7-9	TRBJ2-5	13	CASRRSRGETQYF
TRBV20-1	TRBJ1-2	12	CSATRVAYGYTF
TRBV3-1	TRBJ2-5	15	CASSPWEAGEETQYF